The source of this TCR beta chain is a study of tumor-infiltrating lymphocytes in primary liver carcinoma. About the study: Patients were both men and women, whose ages ran from 30 to 69 years. There were tumors of stage T1-T3 N0M0, each 4.2 to 10 cm across.

A primer matching the constant region was used to make TCR beta cDNA from approximately 520 ng of total RNA. ARM-PCR, slightly modified, supplied the TCR beta libraries through three nested multiplex PCR rounds. Investigators reported that the first two PCR rounds, at about 9 cycles each, used TRBV1-TRBV30 forward primers with a C-beta reverse primer. Using its own MiXCR run on the multiplex PCR reads, TCRdb lists one record per CDR3 protein. The sample contains about 70,000 distinct CDR3 sequences, roughly 69% of which appear only once. This clonotype showed up just a few times. Its specificity is not known. The study co-extracted DNA and RNA from 20-30 mg of unsorted bulk tissue. Every tumor contributed samples taken at five separate regions. V was trimmed by 4 bases and J by 3 bases, leaving 16 bases between them. Germline CDR1 reads SQVTM; CDR2 reads ANQGSEA. The CDR3 is 14 residues long. Overall study results and limits: The 250 largest clones made up significantly more of tumor than blood repertoires (p = 0.039).

The receptor was isolated from a man aged 35-49 years with primary liver carcinoma and hepatitis B virus infection. The sequenced material came from liver tumor tissue from sampling region 4. Indicated subset: tumor region T4, right-lateral pole. The chain carries TRBV29-1 and TRBJ2-7; D is undetermined. The CDR3, as DNA: TGCAGCGTTGGGGGATCCCTTTCGAGCTACGAGCAGTACTTC. Translating it yields CSVGGSLSSYEQYF.